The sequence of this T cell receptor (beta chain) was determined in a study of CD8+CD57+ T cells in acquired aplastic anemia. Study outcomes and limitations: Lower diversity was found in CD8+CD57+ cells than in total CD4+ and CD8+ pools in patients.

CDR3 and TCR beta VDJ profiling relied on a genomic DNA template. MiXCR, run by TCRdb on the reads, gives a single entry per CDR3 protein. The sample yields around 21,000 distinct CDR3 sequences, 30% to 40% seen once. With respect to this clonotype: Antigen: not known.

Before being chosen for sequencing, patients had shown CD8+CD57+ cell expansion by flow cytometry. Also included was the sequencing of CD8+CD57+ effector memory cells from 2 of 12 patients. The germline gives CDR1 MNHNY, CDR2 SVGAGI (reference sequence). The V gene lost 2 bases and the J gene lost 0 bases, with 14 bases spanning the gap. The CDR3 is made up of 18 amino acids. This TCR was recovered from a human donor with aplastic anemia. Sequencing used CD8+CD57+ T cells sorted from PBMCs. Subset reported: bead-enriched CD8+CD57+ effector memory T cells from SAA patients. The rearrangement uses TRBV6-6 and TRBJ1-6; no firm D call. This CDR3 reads CASSYGPSTISYNSPLHF. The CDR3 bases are TGTGCCAGCAGTTACGGTCCCTCGACTATCTCCTATAATTCACCCCTCCACTTT.